The entry that follows covers one T cell receptor beta chain sequence. The source of the sample is a study of blood T cell repertoires in COVID-19. Trimming cost V 6 bases and J 0 bases; bases outside gene matches: 6. This CDR3 region has 15 residues. The germline CDR1 and CDR2 sequences are MRHNA and SNTAGT. The method was immunoSEQ multiplex PCR; TCRdb's version includes in-frame clones alone and lacks a portion of them. The sample consists of a few hundred thousand clones, about nine tenths of them appearing once. The V gene is TRBV6-4, the J gene TRBJ2-3; 7 bases align to TRBD2. The sample was peripheral blood. The origin of this receptor is a man aged 25 to 40 who had recovered from COVID-19. The DNA for the CDR3 is TGTGCCAGCAGCCCCACGGGGGGAAGCACAGATACGCAGTATTTT. Amino acid sequence: CASSPTGGSTDTQYF.